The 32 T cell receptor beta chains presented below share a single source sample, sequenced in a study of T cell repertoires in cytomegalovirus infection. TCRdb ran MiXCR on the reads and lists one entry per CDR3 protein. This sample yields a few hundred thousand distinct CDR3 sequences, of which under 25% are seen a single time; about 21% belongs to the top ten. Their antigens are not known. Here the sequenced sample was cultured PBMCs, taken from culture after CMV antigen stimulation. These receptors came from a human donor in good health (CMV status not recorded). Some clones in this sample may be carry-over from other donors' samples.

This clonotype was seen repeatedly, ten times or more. This chain's CDR3 is CASSLGLAGGLAQYF. CDR3 bases: TGTGCCAGCAGCTTAGGGCTAGCGGGGGGGTTGGCCCAGTACTTC. V is TRBV7-2 and J is TRBJ2-5, with 12 bases identical to TRBD2. The V gene's germline CDR1 is SGHTA and CDR2 FQGNSA. J was trimmed by 9 bases and V by 1 base; bases with no gene match: 6. This CDR3 contains 15 residues.

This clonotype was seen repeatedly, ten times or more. The CDR3 region is CASRDRVGQPQHF. The CDR3 nucleotides are TGTGCCAGTAGGGACAGGGTGGGCCAGCCCCAGCATTTT. The chain has TRBV19 and TRBJ1-5, with 8 bases identical to TRBD1. Germline V CDR1 and CDR2: LNHDA, SQIVND (reference sequence). The CDR3 loop spans 13 amino acids. J gave up 7 bases and V 6 bases, and 5 bases lay outside the gene matches.

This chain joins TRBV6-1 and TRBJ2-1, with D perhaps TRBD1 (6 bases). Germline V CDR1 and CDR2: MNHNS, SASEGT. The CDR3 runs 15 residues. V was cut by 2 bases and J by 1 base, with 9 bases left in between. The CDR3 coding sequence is TGTGCCAGCAGTGAACACAGGGTGTCCTACAATGAGCAGTTCTTC. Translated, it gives CASSEHRVSYNEQFF.

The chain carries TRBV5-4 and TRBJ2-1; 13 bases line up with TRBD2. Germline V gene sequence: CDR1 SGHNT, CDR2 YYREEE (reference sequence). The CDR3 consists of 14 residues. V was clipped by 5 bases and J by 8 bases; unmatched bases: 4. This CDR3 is CASSSGLAGDEQFF. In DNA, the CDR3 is TGTGCCAGCAGTTCTGGACTAGCGGGAGATGAGCAGTTCTTC. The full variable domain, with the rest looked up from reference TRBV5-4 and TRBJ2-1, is ETGVTQSPTHLIKTRGQQVTLRCSSQSGHNTVSWYQQALGQGPQFIFQYYREEENGRGNFPPRFSGLQFPNYSSELNVNALELDDSALYLCASSSGLAGDEQFFGPGTRLTVL.

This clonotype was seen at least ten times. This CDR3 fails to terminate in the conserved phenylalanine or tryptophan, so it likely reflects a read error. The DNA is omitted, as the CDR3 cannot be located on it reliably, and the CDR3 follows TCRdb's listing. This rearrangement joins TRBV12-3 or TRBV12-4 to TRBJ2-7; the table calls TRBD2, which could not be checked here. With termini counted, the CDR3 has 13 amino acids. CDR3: CASHDRTSWEAGN.

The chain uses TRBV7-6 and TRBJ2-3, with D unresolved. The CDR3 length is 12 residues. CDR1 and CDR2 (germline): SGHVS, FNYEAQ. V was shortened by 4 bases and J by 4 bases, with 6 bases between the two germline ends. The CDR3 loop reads CASSSNADTQYF. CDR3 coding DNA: TGTGCCAGCAGCTCAAATGCAGATACGCAGTATTTT.

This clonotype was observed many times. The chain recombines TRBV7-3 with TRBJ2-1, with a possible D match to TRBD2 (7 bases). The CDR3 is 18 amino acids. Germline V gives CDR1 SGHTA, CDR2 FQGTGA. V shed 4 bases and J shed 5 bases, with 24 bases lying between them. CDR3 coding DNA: TGTGCCAGCAGCTCCACCGGGATAGCGGCGGGGGCCCACAATGAGCAGTTCTTC. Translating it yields CASSSTGIAAGAHNEQFF.

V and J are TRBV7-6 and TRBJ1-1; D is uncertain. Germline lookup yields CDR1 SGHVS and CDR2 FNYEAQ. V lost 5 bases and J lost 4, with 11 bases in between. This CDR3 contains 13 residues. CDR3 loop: CASSPCRCTEAFF. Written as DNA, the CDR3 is TGTGCCAGCAGCCCTTGTCGTTGCACTGAAGCTTTCTTT.

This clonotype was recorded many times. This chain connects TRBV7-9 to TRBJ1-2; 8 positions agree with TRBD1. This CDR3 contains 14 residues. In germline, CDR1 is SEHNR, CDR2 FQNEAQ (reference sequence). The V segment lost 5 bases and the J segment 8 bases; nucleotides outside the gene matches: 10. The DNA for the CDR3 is TGTGCCAGCAGCCGACCGACAGGGGAAAGCGGCTACACCTTC. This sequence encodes CASSRPTGESGYTF.

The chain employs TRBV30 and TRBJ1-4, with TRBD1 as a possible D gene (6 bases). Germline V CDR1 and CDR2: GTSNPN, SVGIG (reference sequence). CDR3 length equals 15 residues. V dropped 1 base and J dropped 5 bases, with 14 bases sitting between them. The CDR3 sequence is CAWSEGGAGNEKLFF. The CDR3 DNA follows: TGTGCCTGGAGTGAGGGGGGCGCCGGGAATGAAAAACTGTTTTTT.

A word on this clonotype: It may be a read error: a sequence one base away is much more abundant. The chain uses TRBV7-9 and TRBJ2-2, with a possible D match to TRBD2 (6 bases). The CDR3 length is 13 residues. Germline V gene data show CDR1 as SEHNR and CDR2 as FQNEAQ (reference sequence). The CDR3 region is CASSLDSGGELSF. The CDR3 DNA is TGTGCCAGCAGCTTAGACAGCGGCGGGGAGCTGTCTTTT.

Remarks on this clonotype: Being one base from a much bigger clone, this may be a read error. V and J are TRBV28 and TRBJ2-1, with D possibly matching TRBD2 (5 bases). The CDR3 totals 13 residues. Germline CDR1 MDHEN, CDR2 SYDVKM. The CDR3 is CASTRRVPNDQFF. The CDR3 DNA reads TGTGCCAGCACCCGGCGGGTACCCAATGACCAGTTCTTC.

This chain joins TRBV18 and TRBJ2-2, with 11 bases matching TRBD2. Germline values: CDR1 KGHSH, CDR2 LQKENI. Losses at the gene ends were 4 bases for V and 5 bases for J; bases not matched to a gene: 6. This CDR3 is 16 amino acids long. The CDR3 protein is CASSLGTSGVTGELFF. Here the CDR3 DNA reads TGTGCCAGCTCACTAGGGACTAGCGGAGTAACCGGGGAGCTGTTTTTT.

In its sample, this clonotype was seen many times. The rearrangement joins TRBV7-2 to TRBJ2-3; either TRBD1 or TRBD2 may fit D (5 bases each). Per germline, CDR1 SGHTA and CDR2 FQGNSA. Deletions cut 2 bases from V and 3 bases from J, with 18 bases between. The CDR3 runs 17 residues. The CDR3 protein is CASSLRAPIEGTDTQYF. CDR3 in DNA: TGTGCCAGCAGCTTAAGGGCACCCATTGAGGGGACAGATACGCAGTATTTT.

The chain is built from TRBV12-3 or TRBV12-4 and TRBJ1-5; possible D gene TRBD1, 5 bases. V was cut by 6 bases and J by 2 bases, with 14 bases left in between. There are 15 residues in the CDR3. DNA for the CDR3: TGTGCCAGCAGGGGGAGCGGGGGGGGCAATCAGCCCCAGCATTTT. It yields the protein CASRGSGGGNQPQHF.

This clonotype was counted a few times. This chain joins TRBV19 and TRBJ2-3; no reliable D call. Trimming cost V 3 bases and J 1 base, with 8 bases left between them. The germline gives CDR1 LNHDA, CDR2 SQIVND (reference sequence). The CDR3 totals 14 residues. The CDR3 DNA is TGTGCCAGTAGTATCGGCCAGGGCACAGATACGCAGTATTTT. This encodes CASSIGQGTDTQYF. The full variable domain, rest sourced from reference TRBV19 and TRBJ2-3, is DGGITQSPKYLFRKEGQNVTLSCEQNLNHDAMYWYRQDPGQGLRLIYYSQIVNDFQKGDIAEGYSVSREKKESFPLTVTSAQKNPTAFYLCASSIGQGTDTQYFGPGTRLTVL.

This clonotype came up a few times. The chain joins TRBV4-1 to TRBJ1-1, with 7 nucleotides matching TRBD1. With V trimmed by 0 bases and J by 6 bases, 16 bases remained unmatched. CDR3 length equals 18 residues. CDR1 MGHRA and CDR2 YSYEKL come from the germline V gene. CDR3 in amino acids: CASSQDKLKAGGISEAFF. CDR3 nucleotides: TGCGCCAGCAGCCAAGATAAATTGAAGGCAGGGGGGATCTCTGAAGCTTTCTTT.

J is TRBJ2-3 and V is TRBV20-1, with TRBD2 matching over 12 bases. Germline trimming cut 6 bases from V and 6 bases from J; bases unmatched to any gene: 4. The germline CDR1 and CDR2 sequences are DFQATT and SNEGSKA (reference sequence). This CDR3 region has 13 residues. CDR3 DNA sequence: TGCAGTGCCCCTAGCGGGAGGGGGGATACGCAGTATTTT. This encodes CSAPSGRGDTQYF.

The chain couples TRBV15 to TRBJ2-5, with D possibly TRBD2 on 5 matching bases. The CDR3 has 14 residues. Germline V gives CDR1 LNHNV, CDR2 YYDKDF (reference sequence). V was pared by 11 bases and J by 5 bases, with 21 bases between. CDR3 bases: TGTGCCGCGGCGGGTGGAGACGCTTGGGAGACCCAGTACTTC. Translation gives CAAAGGDAWETQYF.

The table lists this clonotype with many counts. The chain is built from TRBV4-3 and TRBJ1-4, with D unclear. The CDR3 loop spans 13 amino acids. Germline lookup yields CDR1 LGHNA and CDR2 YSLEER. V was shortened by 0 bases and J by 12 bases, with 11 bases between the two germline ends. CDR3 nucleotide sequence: TGCGCCAGCAGCCAAGATCTACCTCATGAACTGTTTTTT. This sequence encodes CASSQDLPHELFF.

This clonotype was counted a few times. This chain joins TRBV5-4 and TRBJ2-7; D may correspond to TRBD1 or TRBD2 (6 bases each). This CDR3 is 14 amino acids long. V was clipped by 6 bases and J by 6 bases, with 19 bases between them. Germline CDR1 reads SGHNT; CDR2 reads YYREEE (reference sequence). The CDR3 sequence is CASTKGGNVAEQYF. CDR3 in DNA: TGTGCCAGCACCAAAGGGGGGAACGTGGCCGAGCAGTACTTC. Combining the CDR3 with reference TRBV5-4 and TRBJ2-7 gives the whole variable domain ETGVTQSPTHLIKTRGQQVTLRCSSQSGHNTVSWYQQALGQGPQFIFQYYREEENGRGNFPPRFSGLQFPNYSSELNVNALELDDSALYLCASTKGGNVAEQYFGPGTRLTVT.

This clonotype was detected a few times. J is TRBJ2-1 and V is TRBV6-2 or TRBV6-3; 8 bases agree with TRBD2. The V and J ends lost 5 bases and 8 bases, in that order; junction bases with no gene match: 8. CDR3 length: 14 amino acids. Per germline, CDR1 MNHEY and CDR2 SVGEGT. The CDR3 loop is CASSRAGGRDEQFF. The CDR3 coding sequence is TGTGCCAGCAGTCGCGCGGGAGGACGGGATGAGCAGTTCTTC.

This CDR3 reads CASSHSEQGHQPQHF. DNA for the CDR3: TGCGCCAGCAGCCACTCCGAACAGGGGCATCAGCCCCAGCATTTT. V and J are TRBV4-1 and TRBJ1-5; 7 nucleotides align to TRBD1. The CDR3 is 15 residues long. Germline V gene lookup returns CDR1 MGHRA and CDR2 YSYEKL. With 3 bases clipped from V and 5 bases from J, the junction kept 7 bases outside the gene matches.

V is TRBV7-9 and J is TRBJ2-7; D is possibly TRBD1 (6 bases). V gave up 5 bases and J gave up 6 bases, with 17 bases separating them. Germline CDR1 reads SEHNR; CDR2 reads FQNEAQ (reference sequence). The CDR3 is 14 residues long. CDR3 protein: CASSPPGRGVEQYF. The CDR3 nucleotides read TGTGCCAGCAGCCCCCCGGGCAGGGGTGTCGAGCAGTACTTC.

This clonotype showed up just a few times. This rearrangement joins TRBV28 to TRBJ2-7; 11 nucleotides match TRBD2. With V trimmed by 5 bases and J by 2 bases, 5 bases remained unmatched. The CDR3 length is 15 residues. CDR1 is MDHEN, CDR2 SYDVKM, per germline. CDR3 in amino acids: CASSVLAGATYEQYF. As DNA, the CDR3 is TGTGCCAGCAGTGTACTAGCGGGAGCCACCTACGAGCAGTACTTC. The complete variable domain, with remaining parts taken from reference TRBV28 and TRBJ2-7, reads DVKVTQSSRYLVKRTGEKVFLECVQDMDHENMFWYRQDPGLGLRLIYFSYDVKMKEKGDIPEGYSVSREKKERFSLILESASTNQTSMYLCASSVLAGATYEQYFGPGTRLTVT.

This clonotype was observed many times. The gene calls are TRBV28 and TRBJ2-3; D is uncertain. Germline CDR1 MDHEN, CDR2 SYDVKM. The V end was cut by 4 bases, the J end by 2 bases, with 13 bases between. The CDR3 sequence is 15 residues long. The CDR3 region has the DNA TGTGCCAGCAGTTCCCGGGCAACGATCACAGATACGCAGTATTTT. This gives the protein CASSSRATITDTQYF. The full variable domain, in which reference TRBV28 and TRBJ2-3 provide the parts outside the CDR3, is DVKVTQSSRYLVKRTGEKVFLECVQDMDHENMFWYRQDPGLGLRLIYFSYDVKMKEKGDIPEGYSVSREKKERFSLILESASTNQTSMYLCASSSRATITDTQYFGPGTRLTVL.

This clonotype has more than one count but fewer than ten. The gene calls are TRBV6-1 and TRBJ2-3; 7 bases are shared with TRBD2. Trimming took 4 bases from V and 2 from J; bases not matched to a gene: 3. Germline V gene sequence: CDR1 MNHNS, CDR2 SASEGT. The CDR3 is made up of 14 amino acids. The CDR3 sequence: CASSGTSDTDTQYF. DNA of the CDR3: TGTGCCAGCAGTGGTACTAGCGACACAGATACGCAGTATTTT.

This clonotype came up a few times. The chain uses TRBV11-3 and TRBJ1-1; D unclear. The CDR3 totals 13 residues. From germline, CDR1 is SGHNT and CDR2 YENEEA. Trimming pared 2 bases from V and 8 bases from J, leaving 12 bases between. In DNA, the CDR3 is TGTGCCAGCAGCTTACACTCGGTAAGGGAAGCTTTCTTT. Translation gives CASSLHSVREAFF.

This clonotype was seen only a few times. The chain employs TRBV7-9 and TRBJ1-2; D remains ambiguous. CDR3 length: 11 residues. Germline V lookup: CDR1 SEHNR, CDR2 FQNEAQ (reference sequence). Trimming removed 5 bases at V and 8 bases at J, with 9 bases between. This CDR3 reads CASSKGGGYTF. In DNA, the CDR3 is TGTGCCAGCAGCAAGGGAGGAGGCTACACCTTC.

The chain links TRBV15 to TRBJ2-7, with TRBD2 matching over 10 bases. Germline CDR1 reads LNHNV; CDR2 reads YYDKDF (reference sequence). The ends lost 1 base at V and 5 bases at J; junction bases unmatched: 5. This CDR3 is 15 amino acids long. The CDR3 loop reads CATSRVLAGADEQYV. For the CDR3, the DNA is TGTGCCACCAGCAGAGTCCTAGCGGGAGCAGACGAGCAGTACGTC.

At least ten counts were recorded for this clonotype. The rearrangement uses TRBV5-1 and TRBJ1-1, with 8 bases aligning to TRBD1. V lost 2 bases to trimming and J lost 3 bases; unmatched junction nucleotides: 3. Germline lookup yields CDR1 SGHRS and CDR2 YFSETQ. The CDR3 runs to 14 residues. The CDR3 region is CASSFRTGHTEAFF. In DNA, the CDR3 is TGCGCCAGCAGCTTCAGGACAGGGCACACTGAAGCTTTCTTT.

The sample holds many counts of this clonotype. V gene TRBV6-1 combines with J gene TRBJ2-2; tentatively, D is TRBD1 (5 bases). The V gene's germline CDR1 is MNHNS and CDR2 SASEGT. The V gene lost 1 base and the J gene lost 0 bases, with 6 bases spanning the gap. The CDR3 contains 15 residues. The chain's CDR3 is CASSEGTPNTGELFF. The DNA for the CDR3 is TGTGCCAGCAGTGAAGGGACACCGAACACCGGGGAGCTGTTTTTT.